The source of this T cell receptor beta chain is a study of OX40 agonist ivuxolimab in advanced cancers. Study details: Dose-escalation cases comprised hepatocellular carcinoma, melanoma, renal cell or head and neck cancer. Of mixed ages from about 20 to 80 and averaging approximately 60 years, the group was 65% to 85% male.

Sequenced by immunoSEQ multiplex PCR; TCRdb stores in-frame clones only, minus some. The repertoire holds 60,000 to 70,000 clones, with just under 90% as singletons. This CDR3 region has 14 residues. V shed 4 bases and J 7 bases; nucleotides not matched to a gene: 6. Germline V gene data show CDR1 as MGHRA and CDR2 as YSYEKL. The sampling schedule covered blood at baseline, cycle 4 day 1, and cycle 7 day 1. The V gene is TRBV4-1, the J gene TRBJ2-7; 11 nucleotides match TRBD1. This receptor was taken from an adult with an advanced solid tumor such as melanoma, head and neck, liver or kidney cancer. This material consisted of CD4+ or CD8+ T cells sorted from blood, taken in a trial of the OX40 agonist ivuxolimab. The CDR3 nucleotides read TGCGCCAGCAGCCCCCGGGACAGGGGGTGGGAGCAGTACTTC. It specifies CASSPRDRGWEQYF.